Presented here are 27 T cell receptor beta chains from one specimen sequenced in a study of metastatic and nonmetastatic thyroid tumors. TCRdb reprocessed the PCR reads via MiXCR. The data show under 100,000 clones, around 7.8% seen once. Nobody among the patients had been given any treatment before thyroid surgery. Sequenced: blood. Receptors originate from a female donor with papillary thyroid cancer or a benign thyroid nodule (not recorded which). Some clones in this sample may be carry-over from other donors' samples.

This clone was observed many times. This chain links TRBV28 with TRBJ1-2; a weak D match, TRBD1 (5 bases). Germline V CDR1 and CDR2: MDHEN, SYDVKM. V lost 2 bases, J lost 1 base, and 8 bases lay in between. The CDR3 sequence is 14 residues long. The CDR3: CASSLPGRNYGYTF. DNA for the CDR3: TGTGCCAGCAGTTTACCGGGGCGTAACTATGGCTACACCTTC.

In this sample, this clone turned up many times. The chain joins TRBV20-1 to TRBJ2-5; D assignment may be TRBD1 or TRBD2 (6 bases each). V lost 1 base to trimming and J lost 4 bases, with 19 bases between them. CDR3 length equals 16 residues. Per the germline V gene, CDR1 is DFQATT and CDR2 is SNEGSKA (reference sequence). Written as DNA, the CDR3 is TGCAGTGCTAGAGGAGAATTATCGGGGGCTCTAGAGACCCAGTACTTC. This codes for CSARGELSGALETQYF.

This clone appeared many times. The chain's CDR3 is CATSSGPSNYNEQFF. CDR3 nucleotide sequence: TGTGCCACCAGCAGTGGGCCTTCAAACTACAATGAGCAGTTCTTC. The V call is TRBV15, the J call TRBJ2-1; D call uncertain. The V gene's germline CDR1 is LNHNV and CDR2 YYDKDF (reference sequence). The CDR3 consists of 15 residues. Trimming cost V 3 bases and J 3 bases, with 12 bases left between them.

This clone has only a few counts. V and J are TRBV19 and TRBJ1-1, with 9 bases aligning to TRBD1. Germline loops: CDR1 LNHDA, CDR2 SQIVND (reference sequence). The CDR3 is made up of 14 amino acids. With 5 bases clipped from V and 7 bases from J, the junction kept 8 bases outside the gene matches. This CDR3 reads CASSAGTGRVEAFF. The CDR3 region has the DNA TGTGCCAGTAGTGCCGGGACAGGGAGAGTTGAAGCTTTCTTT.

Many counts were recorded for this clone. The chain recombines TRBV29-1 with TRBJ2-3; D may be TRBD2 (6 bases). V gave up 3 bases and J gave up 2 bases, with 9 bases separating them. The CDR3 contains 13 residues. The germline CDR1 and CDR2 sequences are SQVTM and ANQGSEA. The CDR3 loop is CSVDWRATDTQYF. CDR3 sequence (DNA): TGCAGCGTTGATTGGAGGGCCACAGATACGCAGTATTTT.

This clone was seen repeatedly, ten times or more. The chain recombines TRBV27 with TRBJ2-3; 7 bases map to TRBD1. The CDR3 length is 16 residues. The ends lost 6 bases at V and 2 bases at J; junction bases unmatched: 11. The germline CDR1 and CDR2 sequences are MNHEY and SMNVEV (reference sequence). CDR3 sequence reads: CASRDTPRGITDTQYF. The CDR3 bases are TGTGCCAGCAGGGATACTCCCAGGGGGATCACAGATACGCAGTATTTT.

This clone was picked up many times. In nucleotides, the CDR3 is TGTGCCAGCAGTTTTGAGGGTAATCAGCCCCAGCATTTT. Protein product: CASSFEGNQPQHF. The J gene is TRBJ1-5, the V gene TRBV28; the D is unclear. Germline V gene sequence: CDR1 MDHEN, CDR2 SYDVKM. This CDR3 has 13 amino acids. The V gene lost 3 bases and the J gene lost 4 bases, with 7 bases spanning the gap.

This clone was seen many times. The chain is built from TRBV5-1 and TRBJ2-3, with D hard to call. Germline-derived CDR1 and CDR2 are SGHRS and YFSETQ. V lost 5 bases and J 5 bases, leaving 9 bases between the germline ends. This CDR3 comprises 12 residues. The DNA for the CDR3 is TGCGCCAGCAGTCAGGTGTTAGATACGCAGTATTTT. Its protein product is CASSQVLDTQYF.

The V gene is TRBV6-1, the J gene TRBJ1-5; D remains ambiguous. CDR3 length equals 16 residues. V lost 1 base to trimming and J lost 2 bases, with 12 bases between them. Germline assignment: CDR1 MNHNS and CDR2 SASEGT. The chain's CDR3 is CASSEVEGYGNQPQHF. Here the CDR3 DNA reads TGTGCCAGCAGTGAAGTGGAGGGTTATGGCAATCAGCCCCAGCATTTT.

This clone was seen ten or more times. The chain recombines TRBV5-4 with TRBJ1-1; 10 bases agree with TRBD1. CDR3 length equals 14 residues. J gave up 6 bases and V 3 bases, and 5 bases lay outside the gene matches. The germline CDR1 and CDR2 sequences are SGHNT and YYREEE (reference sequence). CDR3 in DNA: TGTGCCAGCAGCTCCCGGGACAGGGGAGCTGAAGCTTTCTTT. Translating gives CASSSRDRGAEAFF.

This clone has at least ten counts. A junction boundary mismatches the germline segment, possibly from a read error. This sequence joins TRBV12-3 or TRBV12-4 and TRBJ1-2; no reliable D call. The CDR3 extends over 14 amino acids. CDR3 loop: CASILEGLGYGYTF. Here the CDR3 DNA reads TGTGCCAGCATTTTAGAGGGTTTGGGGTATGGCTACACCTTC.

Only a few counts were recorded for this clone. The sample contains more than one DNA sequence encoding this CDR3. The CDR3, as DNA: TGTGCCAGCAGCCGCCTGGATGGTGAGCAGTTCTTC. Its protein product is CASSRLDGEQFF. The chain uses TRBV12-3 or TRBV12-4 and TRBJ2-1; D uncertain. The CDR3 extends over 12 amino acids. V was shortened by 6 bases and J by 9 bases, with 12 bases between the two germline ends.

CDR3 nucleotide sequence: TGTGCCAGCAGCCCCCTAGGCGACACCGGGGAGCTGTTTTTT. It encodes CASSPLGDTGELFF. The V and J genes are TRBV6-1 and TRBJ2-2, with D hard to call. Trimming removed 6 bases at V and 3 bases at J, with 11 bases between. This CDR3 is built from 14 residues. Germline V gene data show CDR1 as MNHNS and CDR2 as SASEGT.

This clone was observed at least ten times. CDR3 region: CAWIPHLAANSPLHF. The CDR3 nucleotides read TGTGCCTGGATCCCACACCTCGCTGCTAACTCACCCCTCCACTTT. This chain connects TRBV30 to TRBJ1-6; no clear D. There are 15 residues in the CDR3. Trimming took 4 bases from V and 10 from J, leaving 20 bases between them. Germline lookup yields CDR1 GTSNPN and CDR2 SVGIG (reference sequence).

A single count supports this clone. CDR3 loop: CTGGSYEQYF. CDR3 nucleotides: TGTACCGGGGGATCCTACGAGCAGTACTTC. The V and J genes are TRBV30 and TRBJ2-7, with a weak D call TRBD2 (6 bases). Germline V lookup: CDR1 GTSNPN, CDR2 SVGIG (reference sequence). The CDR3 covers 10 residues.

This clone was seen many times. The J gene is TRBJ1-5, the V gene TRBV4-1; 9 positions agree with TRBD1. V lost 2 bases and J lost 6; bases outside the gene matches: 8. The CDR3 is 16 residues long. Looked up from germline, CDR1 is MGHRA and CDR2 is YSYEKL. In nucleotides, the CDR3 is TGCGCCAGCAGCCAAACCGGGACAGGGTGGTTTCAGCCCCAGCATTTT. It yields the protein CASSQTGTGWFQPQHF.

Ten or more counts support this clone. An end of the junction differs from the germline gene, which may be a read error. The chain combines TRBV7-9 with TRBJ2-7, with no clear D. The CDR3 is 13 amino acids. Per germline, CDR1 SEHNR and CDR2 FQNEAQ (reference sequence). The CDR3 coding sequence is TGTGCCAGCAGCTTAAAACATTCCTCCGAGCAGTACTTC. Its protein product is CASSLKHSSEQYF.

At least ten counts were recorded for this clone. The V call is TRBV5-4, the J call TRBJ2-2, with TRBD2 identical over 10 bases. The CDR3 is 18 amino acids. J gave up 0 bases and V 2 bases, and 7 bases lay outside the gene matches. Germline-derived CDR1 and CDR2 are SGHNT and YYREEE (reference sequence). The chain's CDR3 is CASSFLLAGSTNTGELFF. The CDR3 bases are TGTGCCAGCAGCTTTTTACTAGCGGGGTCCACGAACACCGGGGAGCTGTTTTTT. Full variable domain (rest looked up from reference TRBV5-4 and TRBJ2-2): ETGVTQSPTHLIKTRGQQVTLRCSSQSGHNTVSWYQQALGQGPQFIFQYYREEENGRGNFPPRFSGLQFPNYSSELNVNALELDDSALYLCASSFLLAGSTNTGELFFGEGSRLTVL.

This clone was recorded a few times. J is TRBJ2-3 and V is TRBV29-1; D is ambiguous. Germline CDR1 reads SQVTM; CDR2 reads ANQGSEA. There are 13 residues in the CDR3. The V end lost 6 bases, the J end lost 1 base, and 11 bases lay between the germline ends. The CDR3 sequence: CSVNGRGTDTQYF. In DNA form, the CDR3 reads TGCAGCGTCAACGGGCGCGGCACAGATACGCAGTATTTT.

This clone occurred many times. This chain links TRBV5-5 with TRBJ1-2; D might be TRBD1 (6 bases). This CDR3 is 14 amino acids long. Germline CDR1 is SGHKS and CDR2 is YYEKEE (reference sequence). The ends were cut back, 4 bases at V and 3 bases at J, with 13 bases in the middle. This CDR3 reads CASSPQGTYYGYTF. CDR3 DNA sequence: TGTGCCAGCAGCCCACAGGGTACATACTATGGCTACACCTTC.

This clone was recorded many times. The chain is built from TRBV5-1 and TRBJ1-4; D not resolved. CDR3 size: 13 residues. Germline V lookup: CDR1 SGHRS, CDR2 YFSETQ. Trimming pared 5 bases from V and 8 bases from J, leaving 13 bases between. CDR3 coding DNA: TGCGCCAGCAGGTACGGGCGGATGGAAAAACTGTTTTTT. Translation: CASRYGRMEKLFF.

This clone was seen repeatedly, ten times or more. The J gene is TRBJ2-7, the V gene TRBV27, with 8 bases lining up with TRBD1. The CDR3 is made up of 15 amino acids. Germline CDR1 is MNHEY and CDR2 is SMNVEV (reference sequence). V dropped 2 bases and J dropped 7; count of bases not matched to a gene: 10. In DNA form, the CDR3 reads TGTGCCAGCAGTTTAGAAGGCAGGGGGCGAGGAGAGCAGTACTTC. Translated, it gives CASSLEGRGRGEQYF.

This clone was picked up many times. The chain is built from TRBV11-2 and TRBJ1-3, with TRBD1 matching over 8 bases. This CDR3 is 16 amino acids long. Germline V gives CDR1 SGHAT, CDR2 FQNNGV. With V trimmed by 4 bases and J by 4 bases, 9 bases remained unmatched. The CDR3 DNA follows: TGTGCCAGCAGCTCACAACTACGGACAGGGGGAAACACCATATATTTT. It encodes CASSSQLRTGGNTIYF. Full variable domain (outside the CDR3, taken from reference TRBV11-2 and TRBJ1-3): EAGVAQSPRYKIIEKRQSVAFWCNPISGHATLYWYQQILGQGPKLLIQFQNNGVVDDSQLPKDRFSAERLKGVDSTLKIQPAKLEDSAVYLCASSSQLRTGGNTIYFGEGSWLTVV.

V is TRBV6-2 or TRBV6-3 and J is TRBJ2-2, with D tentatively TRBD2 (6 bases). Germline CDR1 reads MNHEY; CDR2 reads SVGEGT. With 7 bases removed from V and 3 bases from J, the gap between germline ends came to 12 bases. The CDR3 length is 14 residues. The CDR3 region is CASNLGEDTGELFF. The CDR3 coding sequence is TGTGCCAGCAATCTGGGGGAGGACACCGGGGAGCTGTTTTTT.

This clone was seen ten or more times. This chain links TRBV24-1 with TRBJ1-2, with D tentatively TRBD1 (6 bases). This CDR3 spans 14 amino acids. V was pared by 3 bases and J by 6 bases, with 13 bases between. CDR1 KGHDR and CDR2 SFDVKD come from the germline V gene. DNA of the CDR3: TGTGCCACCAGTGATCCACTGGACAGTAATGGCTACACCTTC. Its protein is CATSDPLDSNGYTF.

As to this clone: At one of its ends the junction is not consistent with the germline gene, which may arise from a read error. This chain links TRBV7-8 with TRBJ2-5; the D is unclear. This CDR3 has 13 residues. Germline lookup yields CDR1 SGHVS and CDR2 FQNEAQ. The CDR3 spells CASSLGNQEAQYF. CDR3 sequence (DNA): TGTGCCAGCAGCTTAGGCAACCAAGAGGCCCAGTACTTC. Combining the CDR3 with reference TRBV7-8 and TRBJ2-5 gives the whole variable domain GAGVSQSPRYKVAKRGQDVALRCDPISGHVSLFWYQQALGQGPEFLTYFQNEAQLDKSGLPSDRFFAERPEGSVSTLKIQRTQQEDSAVYLCASSLGNQEAQYFGPGTRLLVL.

This clone appeared a few times. V is TRBV6-2 or TRBV6-3 and J is TRBJ2-3; the D is unclear. The CDR3 is 14 residues long. Trimming removed 5 bases from V and 3 bases from J, with 12 bases in between. The germline V gene encodes CDR1 MNHEY and CDR2 SVGEGT. Here the CDR3 DNA reads TGTGCCAGCAGTACCCCCGGTAATACAGATACGCAGTATTTT. It specifies CASSTPGNTDTQYF.